This T cell receptor (beta chain) derives from a study of cytomegalovirus exposure and HLA in healthy donors. Study information: In terms of ancestry, the Caucasian-associated cluster contained about 80% of the approximately 400 genotyped donors.

Study-level results: Common viral pathogens were later found to be apparently linked to several of the most significant clusters. When analyzed later, the rates of TCR association showed variation by HLA locus, with DRB1 the most and HLA-C the fewest. A prior analysis recorded that most TCR beta V segments were productive about 87% or about 30% of the time.

About this clone: Antigen: not known.

PCR amplification relied on 60 Vbeta primers (plus 13 Jbeta primers). Sequenced by immunoSEQ multiplex PCR; TCRdb stores in-frame clones only, minus some. This table has some 140,000 clones, 80% appearing once. V shed 0 bases and J 2 bases; nucleotides not matched to a gene: 2. The CDR3 spans 15 residues. Germline-derived CDR1 and CDR2 are SGHRS and YFSETQ. Material for sequencing was PBMCs. The receptor comes from a man in his thirties or forties in good health and CMV-seronegative. This chain uses TRBV5-1 with TRBJ2-1; 7 bases align to TRBD1. The CDR3, as DNA: TGCGCCAGCAGCTTGGATGGGACAGCCTACAATGAGCAGTTCTTC. This gives the protein CASSLDGTAYNEQFF.